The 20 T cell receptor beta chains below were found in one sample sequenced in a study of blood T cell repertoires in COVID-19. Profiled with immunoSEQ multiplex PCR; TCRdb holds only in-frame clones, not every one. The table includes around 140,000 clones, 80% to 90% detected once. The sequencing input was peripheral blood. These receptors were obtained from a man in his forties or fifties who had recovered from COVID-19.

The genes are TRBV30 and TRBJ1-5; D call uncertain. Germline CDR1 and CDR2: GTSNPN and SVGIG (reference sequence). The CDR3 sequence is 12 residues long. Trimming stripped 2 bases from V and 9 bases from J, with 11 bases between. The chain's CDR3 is CAWSKAGRPQHF. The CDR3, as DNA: TGTGCCTGGAGTAAGGCTGGGCGGCCCCAGCATTTT.

In DNA, the CDR3 is TGTGCCAGCAGCTTGGTGGGTGACAGGGTCCACGAGCAGTACTTC. This encodes CASSLVGDRVHEQYF. The chain carries TRBV5-4 and TRBJ2-7; 7 positions agree with TRBD1. The CDR3 is made up of 15 amino acids. Germline assignment: CDR1 SGHNT and CDR2 YYREEE (reference sequence). Trimming cost V 0 bases and J 5 bases; bases outside gene matches: 8.

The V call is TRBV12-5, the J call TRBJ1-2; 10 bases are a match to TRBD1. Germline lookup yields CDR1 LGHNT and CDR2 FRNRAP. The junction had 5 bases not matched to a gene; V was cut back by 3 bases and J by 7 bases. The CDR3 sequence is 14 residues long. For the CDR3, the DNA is TGTGCTAGTGGTTTTACGGGACAGGGGTCTGGCTACACCTTC. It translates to CASGFTGQGSGYTF.

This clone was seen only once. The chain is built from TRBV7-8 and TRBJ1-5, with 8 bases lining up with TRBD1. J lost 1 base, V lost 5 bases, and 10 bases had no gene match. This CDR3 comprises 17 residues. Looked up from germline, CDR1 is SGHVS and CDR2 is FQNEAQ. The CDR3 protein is CASSRSGTGLSNQPQHF. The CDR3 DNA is TGTGCCAGCAGCAGATCCGGGACAGGATTAAGCAATCAGCCCCAGCATTTT.

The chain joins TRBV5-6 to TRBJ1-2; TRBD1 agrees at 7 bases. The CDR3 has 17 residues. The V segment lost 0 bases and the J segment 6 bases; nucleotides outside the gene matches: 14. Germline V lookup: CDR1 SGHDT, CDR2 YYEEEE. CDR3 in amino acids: CASSLGGRGTSSDGYTF. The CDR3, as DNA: TGTGCCAGCAGCTTGGGGGGCAGGGGGACCAGTTCGGATGGCTACACCTTC. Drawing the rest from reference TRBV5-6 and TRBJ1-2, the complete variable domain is DAGVTQSPTHLIKTRGQQVTLRCSPKSGHDTVSWYQQALGQGPQFIFQYYEEEERQRGNFPDRFSGHQFPNYSSELNVNALLLGDSALYLCASSLGGRGTSSDGYTFGSGTRLTVV.

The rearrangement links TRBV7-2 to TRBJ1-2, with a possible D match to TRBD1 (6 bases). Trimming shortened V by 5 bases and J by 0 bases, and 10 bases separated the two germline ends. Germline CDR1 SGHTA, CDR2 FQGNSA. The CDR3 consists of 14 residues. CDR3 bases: TGTGCCAGCAGCCCCGGGACAACTAACTATGGCTACACCTTC. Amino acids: CASSPGTTNYGYTF.

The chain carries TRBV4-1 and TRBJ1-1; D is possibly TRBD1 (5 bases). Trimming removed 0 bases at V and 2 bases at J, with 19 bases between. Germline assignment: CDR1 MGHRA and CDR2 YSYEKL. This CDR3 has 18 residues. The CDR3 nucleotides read TGCGCCAGCAGCCAAGATGACGGACACCTAGTCGGAAACACTGAAGCTTTCTTT. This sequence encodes CASSQDDGHLVGNTEAFF.

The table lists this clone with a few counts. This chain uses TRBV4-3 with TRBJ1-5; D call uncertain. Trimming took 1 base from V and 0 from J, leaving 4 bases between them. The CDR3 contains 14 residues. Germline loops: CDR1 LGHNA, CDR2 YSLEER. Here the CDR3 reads CASSQGHSNQPQHF. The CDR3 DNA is TGCGCCAGCAGCCAAGGGCATAGCAATCAGCCCCAGCATTTT.

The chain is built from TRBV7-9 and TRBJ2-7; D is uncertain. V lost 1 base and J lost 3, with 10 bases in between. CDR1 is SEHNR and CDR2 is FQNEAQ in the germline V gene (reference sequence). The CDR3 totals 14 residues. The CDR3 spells CASSLVVSHYEQYF. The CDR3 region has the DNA TGTGCCAGCAGCTTAGTTGTGAGTCACTACGAGCAGTACTTC.

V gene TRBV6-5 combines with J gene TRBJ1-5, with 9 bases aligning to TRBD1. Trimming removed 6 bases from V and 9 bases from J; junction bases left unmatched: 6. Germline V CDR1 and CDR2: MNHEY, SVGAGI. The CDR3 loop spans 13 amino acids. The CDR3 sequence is CASRGTGPVPQHF. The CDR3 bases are TGTGCCAGCAGGGGGACAGGGCCGGTGCCCCAGCATTTT.

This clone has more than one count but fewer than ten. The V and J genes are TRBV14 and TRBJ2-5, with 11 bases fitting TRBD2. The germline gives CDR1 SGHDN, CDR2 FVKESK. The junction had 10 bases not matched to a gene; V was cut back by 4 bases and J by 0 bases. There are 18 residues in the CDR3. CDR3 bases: TGTGCCAGCAGCCCGTACCCGACTAGCGGGGATTACCAAGAGACCCAGTACTTC. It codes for CASSPYPTSGDYQETQYF.

The CDR3 region is CASSQGGRVDEQYF. CDR3 DNA: TGCGCCAGCAGCCAAGGAGGCAGGGTGGACGAGCAGTACTTC. The genes are TRBV4-1 and TRBJ2-7, with D tentatively TRBD1 (5 bases). CDR1 and CDR2 (germline): MGHRA, YSYEKL. Trimming took off 1 base at V and 5 bases at J, with 12 bases between the two ends. The CDR3 loop spans 14 amino acids.

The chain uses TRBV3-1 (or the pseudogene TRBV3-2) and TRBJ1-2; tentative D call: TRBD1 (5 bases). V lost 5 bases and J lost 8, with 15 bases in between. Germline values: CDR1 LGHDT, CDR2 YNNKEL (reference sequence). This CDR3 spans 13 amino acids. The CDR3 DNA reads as TGTGCCAGCAGCTTTCGGGAGGGGAACGGCTACACCTTC. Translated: CASSFREGNGYTF.

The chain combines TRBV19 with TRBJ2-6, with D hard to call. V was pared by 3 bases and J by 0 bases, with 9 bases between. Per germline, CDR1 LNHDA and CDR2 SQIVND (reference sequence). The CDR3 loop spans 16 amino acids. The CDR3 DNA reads TGTGCCAGTAGTATCCCACAAGTCTCTGGGGCCAACGTCCTGACTTTC. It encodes CASSIPQVSGANVLTF.

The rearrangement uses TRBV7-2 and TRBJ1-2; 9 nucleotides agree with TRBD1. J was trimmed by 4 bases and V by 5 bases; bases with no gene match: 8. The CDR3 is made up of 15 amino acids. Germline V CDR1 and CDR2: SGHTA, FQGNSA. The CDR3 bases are TGTGCCAGCAGCCAGGGACAGGGTCAAGGCTATGGCTACACCTTC. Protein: CASSQGQGQGYGYTF.

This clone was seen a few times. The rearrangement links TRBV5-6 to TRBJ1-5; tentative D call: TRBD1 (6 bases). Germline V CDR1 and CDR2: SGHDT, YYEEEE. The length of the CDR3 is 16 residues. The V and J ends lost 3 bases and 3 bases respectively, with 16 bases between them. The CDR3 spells CASSYGVGQPNQPQHF. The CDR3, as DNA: TGTGCCAGCAGCTATGGGGTCGGACAGCCCAATCAGCCCCAGCATTTT.

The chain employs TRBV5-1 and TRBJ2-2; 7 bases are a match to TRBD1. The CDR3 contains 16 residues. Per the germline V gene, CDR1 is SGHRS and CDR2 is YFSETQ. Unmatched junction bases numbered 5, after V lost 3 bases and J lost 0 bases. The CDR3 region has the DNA TGCGCCAGCAGCTCACGGGGACAGTCGAACACCGGGGAGCTGTTTTTT. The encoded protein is CASSSRGQSNTGELFF.

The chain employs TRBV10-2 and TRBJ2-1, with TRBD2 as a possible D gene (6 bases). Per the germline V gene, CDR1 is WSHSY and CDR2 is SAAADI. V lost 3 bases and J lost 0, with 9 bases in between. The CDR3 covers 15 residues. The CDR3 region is CASSDWGGSYNEQFF. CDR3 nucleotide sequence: TGCGCCAGCAGTGATTGGGGAGGCTCCTACAATGAGCAGTTCTTC.

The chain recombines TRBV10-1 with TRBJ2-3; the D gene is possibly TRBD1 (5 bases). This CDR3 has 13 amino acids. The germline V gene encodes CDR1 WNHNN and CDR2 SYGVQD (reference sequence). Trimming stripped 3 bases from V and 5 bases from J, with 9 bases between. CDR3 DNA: TGCGCCAGCAGTGAAAGGGGTCGAGATACGCAGTATTTT. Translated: CASSERGRDTQYF.

The CDR3 here is CASSLMGLAVTRSYNEQFF. Here the CDR3 DNA reads TGTGCCAGCAGCTTGATGGGACTAGCGGTTACCCGCTCCTACAATGAGCAGTTCTTC. The chain links TRBV7-9 to TRBJ2-1; 11 bases map to TRBD2. V gave up 3 bases and J gave up 0 bases; unmatched junction bases: 10. CDR1 and CDR2 (germline): SEHNR, FQNEAQ (reference sequence). The CDR3 sequence is 19 residues long.